Listed here are 7 T cell receptor beta chains from one sample, sequenced in a study of control samples from healthy donors and cancer patients. Generated by immunoSEQ multiplex PCR, the TCRdb table keeps only in-frame clones and is missing some. The table lists approximately 90,000 clones, 70% to 85% of them singletons. The specimen sequenced was PBMCs. These receptor sequences come from a man aged 65 to 85 with lung cancer.

The chain joins TRBV12-5 to TRBJ1-5; 7 nucleotides match TRBD1. CDR3 length: 17 residues. After removal of 4 bases from V and 4 bases from J, the junction contained 13 bases not matched to a gene. From germline, CDR1 is LGHNT and CDR2 FRNRAP. The CDR3 reads CASGSPDRGRGNQPQHF. In DNA form, the CDR3 reads TGTGCTAGTGGTTCCCCGGACCGGGGCAGGGGGAATCAGCCCCAGCATTTT.

This chain's CDR3 is CASSLLMNTEAFF. The DNA of the CDR3 is TGTGCCAGCAGCCTACTCATGAACACTGAAGCTTTCTTT. The J gene is TRBJ1-1, the V gene TRBV28; D gene uncertain. The germline CDR1 and CDR2 sequences are MDHEN and SYDVKM. V lost 6 bases, J lost 0 bases, and 8 bases lay in between. The CDR3 totals 13 residues.

This chain joins TRBV3-1 (or the pseudogene TRBV3-2) and TRBJ1-5; the match to TRBD1 covers 9 bases. The CDR3 is made up of 14 amino acids. From germline, CDR1 is LGHDT and CDR2 YNNKEL (reference sequence). J gave up 6 bases and V 4 bases, and 4 bases lay outside the gene matches. CDR3: CASSPTGGVQPQHF. Written as DNA, the CDR3 is TGTGCCAGCAGCCCGACAGGGGGGGTTCAGCCCCAGCATTTT.

The V call is TRBV5-6, the J call TRBJ2-5; D tentatively fits TRBD1 or TRBD2 (6 bases each). Germline CDR1 and CDR2: SGHDT and YYEEEE. This CDR3 contains 14 residues. Trimming removed 3 bases at V and 1 base at J, with 10 bases between. For the CDR3, the DNA is TGTGCCAGCAGCTGGGGGGACACCCAAGAGACCCAGTACTTC. This sequence encodes CASSWGDTQETQYF.

This chain connects TRBV18 to TRBJ1-1; tentative D call: TRBD1 (5 bases). V gave up 5 bases and J gave up 1 base, with 14 bases separating them. Per the germline V gene, CDR1 is KGHSH and CDR2 is LQKENI. CDR3 size: 15 residues. The DNA for the CDR3 is TGTGCCAGCTCATCAGATAAGGGACCGAACACTGAAGCTTTCTTT. Translating gives CASSSDKGPNTEAFF.

The rearrangement joins TRBV29-1 to TRBJ2-3, with 9 bases fitting TRBD2. The CDR3 runs 14 residues. The trim removed 3 bases at V and 1 base at J, leaving 2 bases unmatched. Germline CDR1 and CDR2: SQVTM and ANQGSEA. The CDR3 DNA reads TGCAGCGTTGAGCGGGGGGGCCGCACAGATACGCAGTATTTT. Translation: CSVERGGRTDTQYF.

This chain links TRBV7-6 with TRBJ1-4; D unresolved. From germline, CDR1 is SGHVS and CDR2 FNYEAQ. The CDR3 spans 16 residues. V gave up 1 base and J gave up 3 bases, with 12 bases separating them. DNA of the CDR3: TGTGCCAGCAGCTTAGACGGTCCGAACCCTAATGAAAAACTGTTTTTT. Translation gives CASSLDGPNPNEKLFF.